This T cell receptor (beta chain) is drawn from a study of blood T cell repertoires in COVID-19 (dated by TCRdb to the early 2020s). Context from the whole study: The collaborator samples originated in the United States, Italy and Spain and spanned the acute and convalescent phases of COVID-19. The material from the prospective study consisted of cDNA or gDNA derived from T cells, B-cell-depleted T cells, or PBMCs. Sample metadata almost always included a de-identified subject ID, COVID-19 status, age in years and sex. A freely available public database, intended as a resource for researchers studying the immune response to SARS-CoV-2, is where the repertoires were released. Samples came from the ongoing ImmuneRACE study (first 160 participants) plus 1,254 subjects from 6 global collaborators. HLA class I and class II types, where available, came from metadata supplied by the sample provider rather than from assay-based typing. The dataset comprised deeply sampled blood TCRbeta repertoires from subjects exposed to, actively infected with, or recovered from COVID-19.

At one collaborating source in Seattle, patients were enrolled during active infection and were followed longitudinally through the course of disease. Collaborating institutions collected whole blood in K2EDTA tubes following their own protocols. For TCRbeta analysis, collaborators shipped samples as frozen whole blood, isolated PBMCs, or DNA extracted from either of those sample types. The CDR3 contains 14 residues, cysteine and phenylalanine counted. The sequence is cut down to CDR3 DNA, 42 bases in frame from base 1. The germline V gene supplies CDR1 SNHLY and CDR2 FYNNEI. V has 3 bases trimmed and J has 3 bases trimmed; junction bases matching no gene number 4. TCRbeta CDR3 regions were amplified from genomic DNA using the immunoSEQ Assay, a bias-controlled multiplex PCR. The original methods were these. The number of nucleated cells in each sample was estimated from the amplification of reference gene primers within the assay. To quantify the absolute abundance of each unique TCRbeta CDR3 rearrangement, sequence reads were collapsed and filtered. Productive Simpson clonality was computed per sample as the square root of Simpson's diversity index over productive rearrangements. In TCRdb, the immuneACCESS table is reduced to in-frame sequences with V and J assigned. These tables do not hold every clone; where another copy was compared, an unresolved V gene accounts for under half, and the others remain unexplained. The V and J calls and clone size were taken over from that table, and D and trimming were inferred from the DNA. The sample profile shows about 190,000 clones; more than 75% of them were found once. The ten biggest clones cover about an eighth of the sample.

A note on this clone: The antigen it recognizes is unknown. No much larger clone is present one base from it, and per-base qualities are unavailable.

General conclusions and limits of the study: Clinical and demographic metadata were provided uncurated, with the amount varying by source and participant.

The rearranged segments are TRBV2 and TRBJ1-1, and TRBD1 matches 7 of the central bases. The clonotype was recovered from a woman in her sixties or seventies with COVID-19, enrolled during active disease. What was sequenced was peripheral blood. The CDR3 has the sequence CASSETQGHTEAFF. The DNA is TGTGCCAGCAGTGAGACACAGGGGCACACTGAAGCTTTCTTT.